The T cell receptor beta chain described here comes from a study of cytomegalovirus exposure and HLA in healthy donors. Study outcomes and limitations: It was 150 to 200 TCR beta chains that were listed as cytomegalovirus-associated. Rarity held for most TCR sequences, but there were some public TCRs that occurred in many donors.

V gave up 5 bases and J gave up 5 bases, with 16 bases separating them. The CDR3 extends over 14 amino acids. The V gene's germline CDR1 is SGHRS and CDR2 YFSETQ. Data came from immunoSEQ multiplex PCR; TCRdb stores just in-frame clones and leaves some out. The table lists about 250,000 clones, roughly 87% of them singletons. Of note for this clone: Its antigen is unknown.

This chain connects TRBV5-1 to TRBJ1-1; TRBD1 is a possible D gene (6 bases). The sequencing input was PBMCs. The TCR comes from a man between 18 and 35 years old in good health and CMV-seropositive. CDR3 loop: CASRNARGGTEAFF. CDR3 sequence (DNA): TGCGCCAGCAGGAACGCCCGAGGGGGGACTGAAGCTTTCTTT.